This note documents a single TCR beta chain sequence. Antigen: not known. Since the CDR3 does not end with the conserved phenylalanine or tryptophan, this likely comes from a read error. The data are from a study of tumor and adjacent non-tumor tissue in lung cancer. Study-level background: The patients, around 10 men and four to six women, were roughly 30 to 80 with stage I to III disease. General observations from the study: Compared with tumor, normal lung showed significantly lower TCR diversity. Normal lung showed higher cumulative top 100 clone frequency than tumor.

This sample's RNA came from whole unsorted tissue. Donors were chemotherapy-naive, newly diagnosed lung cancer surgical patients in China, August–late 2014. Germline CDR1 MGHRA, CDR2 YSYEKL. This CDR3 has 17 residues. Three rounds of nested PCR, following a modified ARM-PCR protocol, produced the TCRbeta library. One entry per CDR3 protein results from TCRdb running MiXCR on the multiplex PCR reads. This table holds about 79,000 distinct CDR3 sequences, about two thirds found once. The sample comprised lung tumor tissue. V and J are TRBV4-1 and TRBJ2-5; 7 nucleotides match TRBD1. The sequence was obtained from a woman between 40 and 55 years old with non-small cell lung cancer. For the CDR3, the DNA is TGCGCCAGAAGCCAAATTCGTGGGACAGACTATCAAGAGACCCAGTACTAC. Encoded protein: CARSQIRGTDYQETQYY.